The 12 T cell receptor beta chains below all came from one sample that was sequenced in a study of CD8+ T cells in alopecia areata. Following RNA extraction, reverse transcription yielded cDNA that acted as the sequencing template. The method was immunoSEQ multiplex PCR; TCRdb's version includes in-frame clones alone and lacks a portion of them. The sample includes over 100,000 clones, 50% to 75% of them seen just once. Sample treatment: oral pan-JAK inhibitor, 5-10 mg twice daily. Here the sequenced sample was CD8+ T cells sorted from blood, taken at week 24, from a patient treated with tofacitinib. The receptors here all came from a human donor with alopecia areata.

V gene TRBV2 combines with J gene TRBJ2-2; D perhaps matches TRBD1 (5 bases). The V gene's germline CDR1 is SNHLY and CDR2 FYNNEI. Deletions cut 11 bases from V and 1 base from J, with 8 bases between. This CDR3 has 12 residues. CDR3 sequence (DNA): TGTGCCGGTACAGGGAACACCGGGGAGCTGTTTTTT. Amino acid sequence: CAGTGNTGELFF. The whole variable domain, filled in from reference TRBV2 and TRBJ2-2, reads EPEVTQTPSHQVTQMGQEVILRCVPISNHLYFYWYRQILGQKVEFLVSFYNNEISEKSEIFDDQFSVERPDGSNFTLKIRSTKLEDSAMYFCAGTGNTGELFFGEGSRLTVL.

This sequence joins TRBV7-9 and TRBJ2-5, with D unresolved. CDR1 is SEHNR and CDR2 is FQNEAQ in the germline V gene (reference sequence). The CDR3 runs 13 residues. V was trimmed by 5 bases and J by 2 bases, leaving 9 bases between them. CDR3 loop: CASSLAEQETQYF. The CDR3 DNA is TGTGCCAGCAGCCTGGCCGAGCAAGAGACCCAGTACTTC. The variable domain in full, completed from reference TRBV7-9 and TRBJ2-5, reads DTGVSQNPRHKITKRGQNVTFRCDPISEHNRLYWYRQTLGQGPEFLTYFQNEAQLEKSRLLSDRFSAERPKGSFSTLEIQRTEQGDSAMYLCASSLAEQETQYFGPGTRLLVL.

This chain uses TRBV5-4 with TRBJ2-1; D possibly matches TRBD1 or TRBD2 (5 bases each). Per germline, CDR1 SGHNT and CDR2 YYREEE (reference sequence). The CDR3 runs 15 residues. The ends were cut back, 0 bases at V and 8 bases at J, with 15 bases in the middle. The CDR3 loop is CASSLGRDQSHEQFF. The CDR3 DNA reads as TGTGCCAGCAGCTTGGGCCGGGACCAGTCACATGAGCAGTTCTTC.

The rearrangement links TRBV7-2 to TRBJ1-3; no firm D call. V lost 4 bases and J 0 bases, leaving 10 bases between the germline ends. The CDR3 extends over 15 amino acids. The germline gives CDR1 SGHTA, CDR2 FQGNSA. The CDR3 loop reads CASSSDGNSGNTIYF. DNA of the CDR3: TGTGCCAGCAGCTCCGACGGGAACTCTGGAAACACCATATATTTT.

The rearrangement joins TRBV5-4 to TRBJ1-6; 8 bases align to TRBD1. Germline lookup yields CDR1 SGHNT and CDR2 YYREEE (reference sequence). The CDR3 covers 14 residues. J lost 9 bases, V lost 3 bases, and 5 bases had no gene match. CDR3 in DNA: TGTGCCAGCAGCTCCAGGGGGCAAGGTTCACCCCTCCACTTT. This sequence encodes CASSSRGQGSPLHF.

The chain carries TRBV4-3 and TRBJ2-7; no reliable D call. CDR1 is LGHNA and CDR2 is YSLEER in the germline V gene. V dropped 0 bases and J dropped 3 bases, with 15 bases sitting between them. The CDR3 contains 16 residues. The CDR3: CASSQEREPSSYEQYF. DNA of the CDR3: TGCGCCAGCAGCCAAGAGAGAGAGCCGAGCAGCTACGAGCAGTACTTC.

This clone came up a few times. This sequence joins TRBV27 and TRBJ2-2, with no clear D. The CDR3 sequence is 14 residues long. Trimming left V 0 bases short and J 6 bases short, with 8 bases between. Germline V gene sequence: CDR1 MNHEY, CDR2 SMNVEV (reference sequence). Here the CDR3 reads CASSLSGSAGELFF. The CDR3 DNA reads as TGTGCCAGCAGTTTATCCGGCAGCGCCGGGGAGCTGTTTTTT.

The chain couples TRBV4-3 to TRBJ2-1; unclear D gene. The V and J ends lost 0 bases and 0 bases respectively, with 12 bases between them. The germline CDR1 and CDR2 sequences are LGHNA and YSLEER. The CDR3 has 17 amino acids. The CDR3 loop reads CASSQEAPLSSYNEQFF. The DNA for the CDR3 is TGCGCCAGCAGCCAAGAGGCCCCTTTGAGCTCCTACAATGAGCAGTTCTTC.

This chain links TRBV4-3 with TRBJ2-2, with D unclear. Germline CDR1 LGHNA, CDR2 YSLEER. The CDR3 loop spans 16 amino acids. The V end was cut by 2 bases, the J end by 1 base, with 11 bases between. CDR3 sequence reads: CASSQYVGGNTGELFF. As DNA, the CDR3 is TGCGCCAGCAGCCAATATGTGGGTGGGAACACCGGGGAGCTGTTTTTT.

This clone was found a few times. J is TRBJ1-1 and V is TRBV10-3; D might be TRBD1 (6 bases). V was trimmed by 6 bases and J by 4 bases, leaving 15 bases between them. The CDR3 runs to 14 residues. The germline V gene encodes CDR1 ENHRY and CDR2 SYGVKD. DNA for the CDR3: TGTGCCATCAGCGCCGGGGGGGCGAGCACTGAAGCTTTCTTT. Residues: CAISAGGASTEAFF.

V gene TRBV5-1 combines with J gene TRBJ2-5; D might be TRBD1 or TRBD2, each matching 5 bases. Trimming removed 3 bases at V and 1 base at J, with 10 bases between. The germline V gene has CDR1 SGHRS and CDR2 YFSETQ. The CDR3 sequence is 14 residues long. The CDR3 DNA sequence: TGCGCCAGCAGCTACCGGGACCTCCAAGAGACCCAGTACTTC. It yields the protein CASSYRDLQETQYF.

In this sample, this clone turned up once. V usage is TRBV11-1 and J usage is TRBJ2-7; a weak D match, TRBD2 (5 bases). CDR1 and CDR2 (germline): SGHAT, FQDESV (reference sequence). This CDR3 spans 15 amino acids. V lost 3 bases and J lost 7, with 19 bases in between. The DNA for the CDR3 is TGTGCCAGCAGCTTTTTTGAAGCCGCGACGGGGGAGCAGTACTTC. Translation: CASSFFEAATGEQYF.